Listed below are T cell receptor beta chains from one sample, sequenced in a study of shared clonotypes between healthy human individuals. Assay: immunoSEQ multiplex PCR; the TCRdb copy retains only in-frame clones and omits some. The table lists around 2,000,000 clones, 95% of them singletons. Sequencing was done on a sample of naive CD4+ T cells sorted from blood. Receptor source: a man between 18 and 35 years old in good health. CDR3s include the opening cysteine and the closing phenylalanine or tryptophan. Fields, in order: V gene, D gene, J gene, clone size, CDR3 DNA, CDR3 protein. D genes are given only for firm matches. Clone size is stated in some rows and not others, as once, few, many or a class when expanded.

TRBV7-3,TRBD1,TRBJ2-5,NA,TGTGCCAGCAGCTGGACAGGGCAAGAGACCCAGTACTTC,CASSWTGQETQYF
TRBV6-5,NA,TRBJ2-7,NA,TGTGCCAGCAGTTACGGGGAGTCCTACGAGCAGTACTTC,CASSYGESYEQYF
TRBV27,NA,TRBJ1-5,NA,TGTGCCAGCAGTCTTCAGGGTAATCAGCCCCAGCATTTT,CASSLQGNQPQHF
TRBV11-2,TRBD1,TRBJ1-2,NA,TGTGCCAGCAGCTTAAACGGACAGGGGCTTACCTATGGCTACACCTTC,CASSLNGQGLTYGYTF
TRBV2,NA,TRBJ2-3,NA,TGTGCCAGCAGATCGGACTCAGATACGCAGTATTTT,CASRSDSDTQYF
TRBV6-5,NA,TRBJ1-1,NA,TGTGCCAGCAGTTACACACTACAGGTTCCCCGCACTGAAGCTTTCTTT,CASSYTLQVPRTEAFF
TRBV25-1,TRBD1,TRBJ1-2,NA,TGTGCCAGTAGCCCGGCAGGGGGCATTCAGGGGGGCTACACCTTC,CASSPAGGIQGGYTF
TRBV5-1,TRBD2,TRBJ2-3,NA,TGCGCCAGCAGCTTACTAGCGCTTCCCACAGATACGCAGTATTTT,CASSLLALPTDTQYF
TRBV5-1,TRBD1,TRBJ1-4,few,TGCGCCAGCAGCTTGGGACAGGGGGCTGAAAAACTGTTTTTT,CASSLGQGAEKLFF
TRBV2,NA,TRBJ2-7,NA,TGTGCCAGCAGGGCAGGGTTTGGGGACGAGCAGTACTTC,CASRAGFGDEQYF
TRBV6-6,NA,TRBJ2-6,NA,TGTGCCAGCAGTTACTTCCCTTCCGGGGCCAACGTCCTGACTTTC,CASSYFPSGANVLTF
TRBV28,TRBD1,TRBJ2-7,NA,TGTGCCAGCAGTTTAGTCACAGGGGGCCCCTACGAGCAGTACTTC,CASSLVTGGPYEQYF